This T cell receptor beta chain was identified in a study of blood T cell repertoires in COVID-19. Per germline, CDR1 GTSNPN and CDR2 SVGIG (reference sequence). The CDR3 contains 12 residues. V lost 2 bases, J lost 3 bases, and 8 bases lay in between. The data were produced by immunoSEQ multiplex PCR, yet TCRdb's version contains in-frame clones alone and is incomplete. The data show around 250,000 clones, with almost 85% seen just once and around 9.8% held by the top ten. The sequence came from a woman aged 45-60 years with acute COVID-19. The material sequenced was PBMCs or T cells enriched from blood (not recorded which). The rearrangement links TRBV30 to TRBJ2-7; unclear D gene. CDR3 region: CAWSSGSYEQYF. As DNA, the CDR3 is TGTGCCTGGAGTTCTGGCAGCTACGAGCAGTACTTC.